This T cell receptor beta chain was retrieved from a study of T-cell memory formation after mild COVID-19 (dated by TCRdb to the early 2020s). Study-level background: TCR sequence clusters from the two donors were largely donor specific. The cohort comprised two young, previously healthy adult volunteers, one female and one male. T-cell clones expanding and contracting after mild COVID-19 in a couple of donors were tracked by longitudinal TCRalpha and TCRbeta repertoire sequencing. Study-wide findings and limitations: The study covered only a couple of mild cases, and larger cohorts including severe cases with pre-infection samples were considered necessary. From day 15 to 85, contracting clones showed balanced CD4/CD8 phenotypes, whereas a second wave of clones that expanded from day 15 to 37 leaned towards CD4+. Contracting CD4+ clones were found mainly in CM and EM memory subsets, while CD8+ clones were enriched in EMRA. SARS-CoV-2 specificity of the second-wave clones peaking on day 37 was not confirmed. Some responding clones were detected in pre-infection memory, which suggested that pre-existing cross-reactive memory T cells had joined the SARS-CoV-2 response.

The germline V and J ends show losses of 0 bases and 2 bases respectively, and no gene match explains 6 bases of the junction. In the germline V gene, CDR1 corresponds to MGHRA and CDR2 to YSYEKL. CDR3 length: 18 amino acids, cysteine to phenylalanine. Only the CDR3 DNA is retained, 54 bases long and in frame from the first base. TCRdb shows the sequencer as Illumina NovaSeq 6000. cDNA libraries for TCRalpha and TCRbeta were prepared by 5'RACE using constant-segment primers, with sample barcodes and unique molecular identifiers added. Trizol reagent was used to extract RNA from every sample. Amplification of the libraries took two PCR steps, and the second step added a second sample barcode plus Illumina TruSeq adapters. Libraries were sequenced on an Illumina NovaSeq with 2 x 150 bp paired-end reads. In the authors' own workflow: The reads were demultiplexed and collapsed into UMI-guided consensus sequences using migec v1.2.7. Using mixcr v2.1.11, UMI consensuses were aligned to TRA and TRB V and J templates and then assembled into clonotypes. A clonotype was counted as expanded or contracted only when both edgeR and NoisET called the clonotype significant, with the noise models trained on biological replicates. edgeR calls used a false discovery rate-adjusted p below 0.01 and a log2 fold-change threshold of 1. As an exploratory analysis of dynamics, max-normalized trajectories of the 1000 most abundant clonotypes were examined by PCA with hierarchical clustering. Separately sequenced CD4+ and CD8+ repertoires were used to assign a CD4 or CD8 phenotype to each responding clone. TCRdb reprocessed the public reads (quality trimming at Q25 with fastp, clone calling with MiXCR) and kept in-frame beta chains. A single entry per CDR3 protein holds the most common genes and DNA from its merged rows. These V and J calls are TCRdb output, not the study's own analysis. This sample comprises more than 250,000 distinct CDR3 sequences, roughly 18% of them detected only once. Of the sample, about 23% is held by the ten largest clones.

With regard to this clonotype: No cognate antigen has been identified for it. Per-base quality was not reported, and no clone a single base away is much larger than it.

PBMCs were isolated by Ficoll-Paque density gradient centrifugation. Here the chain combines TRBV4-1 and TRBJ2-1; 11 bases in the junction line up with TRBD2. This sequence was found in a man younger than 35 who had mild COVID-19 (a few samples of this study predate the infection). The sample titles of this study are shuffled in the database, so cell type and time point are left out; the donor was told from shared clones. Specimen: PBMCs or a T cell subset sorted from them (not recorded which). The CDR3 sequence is CASSQDTGTSGAYNEQFF. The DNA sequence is TGCGCCAGCAGCCAAGACACCGGGACTAGCGGCGCCTACAATGAGCAGTTCTTC.